A single T cell receptor beta chain is shown here with its context. Antigen: not known. This specimen comes from a study of cytomegalovirus exposure and HLA in healthy donors. Amplification used 60 Vbeta primers and 13 Jbeta primers. Sequenced by immunoSEQ multiplex PCR; TCRdb stores in-frame clones only, minus some. This sample carries tens of thousands of clones, with 15% to 19% going to the ten biggest clones. The CDR3 runs to 15 residues. The V and J ends lost 0 bases and 2 bases respectively, with 10 bases between them. Germline V gene sequence: CDR1 LGHNA, CDR2 YSLEER. Whole-study results and caveats: On later analysis, the bulk of CMV-associated TCR beta chains appeared to be HLA-restricted. Of the V segments, some could not be distinguished, including TRBV6-2 and TRBV6-3, and were excluded. Presence/absence analyses rested on an assumption that sequencing depth was roughly uniform across donors.

The sequencing sample was made of PBMCs. This receptor was taken from a man over 45 in good health and CMV-seropositive. The rearrangement joins TRBV4-3 to TRBJ1-2; D gene unclear. This CDR3 reads CASSQDRLQNYGYTF. For the CDR3, the DNA is TGCGCCAGCAGCCAAGATCGACTTCAGAACTATGGCTACACCTTC.